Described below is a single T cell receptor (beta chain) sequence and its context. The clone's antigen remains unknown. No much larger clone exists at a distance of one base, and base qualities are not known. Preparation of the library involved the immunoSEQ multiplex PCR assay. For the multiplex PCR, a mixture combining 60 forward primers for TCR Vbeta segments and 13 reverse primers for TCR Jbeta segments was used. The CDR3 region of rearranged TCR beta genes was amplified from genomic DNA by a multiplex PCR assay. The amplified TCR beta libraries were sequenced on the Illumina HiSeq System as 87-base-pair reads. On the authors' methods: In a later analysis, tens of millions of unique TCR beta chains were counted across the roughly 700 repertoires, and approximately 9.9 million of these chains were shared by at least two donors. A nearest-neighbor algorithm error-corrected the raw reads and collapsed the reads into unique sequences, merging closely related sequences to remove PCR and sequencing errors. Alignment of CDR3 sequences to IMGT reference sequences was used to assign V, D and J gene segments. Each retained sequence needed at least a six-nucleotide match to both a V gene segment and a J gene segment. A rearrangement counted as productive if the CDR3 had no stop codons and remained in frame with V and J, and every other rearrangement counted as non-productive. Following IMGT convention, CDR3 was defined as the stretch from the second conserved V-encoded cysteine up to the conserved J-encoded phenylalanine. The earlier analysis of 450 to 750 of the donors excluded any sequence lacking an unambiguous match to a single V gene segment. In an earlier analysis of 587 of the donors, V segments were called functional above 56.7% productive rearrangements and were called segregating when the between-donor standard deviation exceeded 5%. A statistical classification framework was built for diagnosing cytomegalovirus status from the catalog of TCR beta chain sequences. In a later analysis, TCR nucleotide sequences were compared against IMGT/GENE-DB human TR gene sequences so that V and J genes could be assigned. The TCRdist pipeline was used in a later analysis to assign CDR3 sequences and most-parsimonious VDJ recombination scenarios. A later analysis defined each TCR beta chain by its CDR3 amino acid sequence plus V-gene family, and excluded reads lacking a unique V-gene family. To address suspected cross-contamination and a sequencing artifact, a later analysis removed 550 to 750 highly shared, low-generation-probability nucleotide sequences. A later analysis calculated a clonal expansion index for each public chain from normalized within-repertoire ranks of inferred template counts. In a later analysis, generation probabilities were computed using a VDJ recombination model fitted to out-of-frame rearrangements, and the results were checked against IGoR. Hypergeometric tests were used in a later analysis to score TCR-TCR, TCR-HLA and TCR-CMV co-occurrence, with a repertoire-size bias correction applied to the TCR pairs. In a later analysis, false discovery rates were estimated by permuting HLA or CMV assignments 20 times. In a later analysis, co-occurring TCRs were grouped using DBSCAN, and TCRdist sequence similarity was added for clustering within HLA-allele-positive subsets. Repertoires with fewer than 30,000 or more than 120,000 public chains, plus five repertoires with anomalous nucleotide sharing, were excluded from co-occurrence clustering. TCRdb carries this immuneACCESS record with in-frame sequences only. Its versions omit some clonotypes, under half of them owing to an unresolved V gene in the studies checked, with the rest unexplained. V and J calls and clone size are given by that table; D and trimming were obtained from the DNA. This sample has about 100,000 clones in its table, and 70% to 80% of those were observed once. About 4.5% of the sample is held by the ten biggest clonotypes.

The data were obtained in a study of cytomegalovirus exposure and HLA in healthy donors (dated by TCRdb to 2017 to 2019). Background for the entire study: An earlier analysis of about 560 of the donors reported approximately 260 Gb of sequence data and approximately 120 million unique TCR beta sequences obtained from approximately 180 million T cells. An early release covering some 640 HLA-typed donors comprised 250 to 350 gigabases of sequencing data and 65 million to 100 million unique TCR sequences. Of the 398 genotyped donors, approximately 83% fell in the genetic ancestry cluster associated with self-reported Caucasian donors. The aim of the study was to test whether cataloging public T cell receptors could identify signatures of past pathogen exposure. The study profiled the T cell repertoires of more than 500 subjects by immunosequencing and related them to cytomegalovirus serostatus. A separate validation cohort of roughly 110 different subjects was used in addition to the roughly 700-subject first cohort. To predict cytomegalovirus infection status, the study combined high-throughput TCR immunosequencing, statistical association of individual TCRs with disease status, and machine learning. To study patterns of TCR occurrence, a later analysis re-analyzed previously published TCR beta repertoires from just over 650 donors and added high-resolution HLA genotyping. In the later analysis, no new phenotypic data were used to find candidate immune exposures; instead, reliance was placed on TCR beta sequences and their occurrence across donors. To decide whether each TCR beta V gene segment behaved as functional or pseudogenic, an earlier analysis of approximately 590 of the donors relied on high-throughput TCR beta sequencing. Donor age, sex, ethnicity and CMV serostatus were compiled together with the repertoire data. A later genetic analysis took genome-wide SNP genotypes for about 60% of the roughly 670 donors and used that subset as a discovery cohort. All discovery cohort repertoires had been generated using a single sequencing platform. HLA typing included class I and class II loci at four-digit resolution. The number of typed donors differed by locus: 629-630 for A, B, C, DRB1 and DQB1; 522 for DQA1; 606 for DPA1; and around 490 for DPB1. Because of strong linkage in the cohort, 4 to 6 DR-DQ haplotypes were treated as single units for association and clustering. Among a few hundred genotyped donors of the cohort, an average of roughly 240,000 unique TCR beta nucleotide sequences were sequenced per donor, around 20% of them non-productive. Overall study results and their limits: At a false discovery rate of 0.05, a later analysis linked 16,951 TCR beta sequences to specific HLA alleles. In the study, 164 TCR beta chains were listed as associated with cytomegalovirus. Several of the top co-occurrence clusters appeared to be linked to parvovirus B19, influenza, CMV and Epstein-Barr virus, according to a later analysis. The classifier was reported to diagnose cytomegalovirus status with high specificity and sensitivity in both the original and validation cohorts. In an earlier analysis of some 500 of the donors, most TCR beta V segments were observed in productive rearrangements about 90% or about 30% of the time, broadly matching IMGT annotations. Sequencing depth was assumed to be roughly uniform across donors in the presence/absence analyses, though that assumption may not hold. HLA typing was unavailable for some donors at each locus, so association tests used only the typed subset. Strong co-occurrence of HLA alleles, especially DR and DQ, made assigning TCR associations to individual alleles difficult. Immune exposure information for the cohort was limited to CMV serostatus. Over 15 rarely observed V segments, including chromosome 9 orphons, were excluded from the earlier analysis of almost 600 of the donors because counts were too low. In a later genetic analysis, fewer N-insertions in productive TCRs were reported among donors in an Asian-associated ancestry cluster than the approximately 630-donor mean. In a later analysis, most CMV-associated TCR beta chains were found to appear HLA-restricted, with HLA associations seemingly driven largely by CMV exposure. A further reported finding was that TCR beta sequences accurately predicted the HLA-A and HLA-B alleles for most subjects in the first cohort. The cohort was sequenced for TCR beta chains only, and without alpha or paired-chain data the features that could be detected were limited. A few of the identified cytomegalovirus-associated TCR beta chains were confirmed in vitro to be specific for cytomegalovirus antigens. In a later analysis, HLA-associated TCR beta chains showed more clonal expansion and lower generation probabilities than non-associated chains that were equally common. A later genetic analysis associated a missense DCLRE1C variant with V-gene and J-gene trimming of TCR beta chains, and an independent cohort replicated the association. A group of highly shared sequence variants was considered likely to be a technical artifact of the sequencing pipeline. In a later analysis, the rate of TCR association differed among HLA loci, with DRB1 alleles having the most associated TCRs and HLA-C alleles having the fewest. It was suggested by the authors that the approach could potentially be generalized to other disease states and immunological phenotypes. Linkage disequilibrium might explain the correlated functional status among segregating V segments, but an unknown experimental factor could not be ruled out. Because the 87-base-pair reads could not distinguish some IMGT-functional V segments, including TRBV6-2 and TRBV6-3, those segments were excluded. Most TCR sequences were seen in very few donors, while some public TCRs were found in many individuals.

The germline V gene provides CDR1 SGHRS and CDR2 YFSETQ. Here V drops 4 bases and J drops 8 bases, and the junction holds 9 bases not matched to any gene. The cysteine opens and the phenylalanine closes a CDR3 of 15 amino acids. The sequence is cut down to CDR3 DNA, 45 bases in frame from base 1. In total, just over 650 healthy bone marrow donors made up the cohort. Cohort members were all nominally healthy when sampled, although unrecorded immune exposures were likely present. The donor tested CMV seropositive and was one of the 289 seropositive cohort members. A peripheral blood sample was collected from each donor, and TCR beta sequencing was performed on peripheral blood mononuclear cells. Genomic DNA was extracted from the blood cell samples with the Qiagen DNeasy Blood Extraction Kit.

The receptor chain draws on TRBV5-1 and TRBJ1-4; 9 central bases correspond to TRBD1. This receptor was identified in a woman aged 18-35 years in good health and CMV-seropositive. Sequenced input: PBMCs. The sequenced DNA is TGCGCCAGCAGCCCCCGACGACAGGGGGACGAAAAACTGTTTTTT. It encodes CASSPRRQGDEKLFF.